A single sample is the source of the 32 T cell receptor beta chains below, sequenced in a study of T cell responses to AZD1222 COVID-19 vaccine. Clones were sequenced by immunoSEQ multiplex PCR, and TCRdb holds only the in-frame ones, with some missing. The table records around 110,000 clones, about 91% of them present only once. Sequenced material: peripheral blood, taken 28 days after the second AZD1222 dose. These receptor sequences come from an adult who received the AZD1222 COVID-19 vaccine.

This clone occurred a few times. The chain is built from TRBV6-2 or TRBV6-3 and TRBJ2-7; TRBD1 matches at 9 bases. Germline CDR1 and CDR2: MNHEY and SVGEGT. The CDR3 has 15 amino acids. Unmatched junction bases numbered 9, after V lost 4 bases and J lost 5 bases. The CDR3 region has the DNA TGTGCCAGCAGTTCACAGGGGGCCGGAGGGAACGAGCAGTACTTC. Protein: CASSSQGAGGNEQYF.

The sample holds one count of this clone. The chain has TRBV21-1 and TRBJ2-5; the table calls TRBD1, which could not be checked here. TRBV21-1 corresponds to a pseudogene. CDR3 length: 16 amino acids. CDR3 protein: CASSKEWAHIVETQYF. Written as DNA, the CDR3 is TGTGCCAGCAGCAAAGAATGGGCCCATATAGTAGAGACCCAGTACTTC.

J is TRBJ2-1 and V is TRBV5-1; D might be TRBD2 (6 bases). This CDR3 spans 16 amino acids. Germline-derived CDR1 and CDR2 are SGHRS and YFSETQ. Deletions cut 3 bases from V and 2 bases from J, with 15 bases between. CDR3 sequence (DNA): TGCGCCAGCAGCTCTCCGGAAAGCGGGCCCTACAATGAGCAGTTCTTC. Residues: CASSSPESGPYNEQFF.

For this clone: Other DNA sequences in the same sample also yield this CDR3. The J gene is TRBJ1-2, the V gene TRBV28; D not resolved. With 3 bases removed from V and 4 bases from J, the gap between germline ends came to 6 bases. In germline, CDR1 is MDHEN, CDR2 SYDVKM. The CDR3 spans 12 residues. Written as DNA, the CDR3 is TGTGCCAGCAGTTTCGTTGGCTATGGCTACACCTTC. It encodes CASSFVGYGYTF.

The chain carries TRBV5-1 and TRBJ1-2, with D possibly TRBD1 on 6 matching bases. Between the trimmed V and J ends, which lost 1 base and 3 bases, there was a span of 13 bases. The CDR3 is made up of 15 amino acids. Germline assignment: CDR1 SGHRS and CDR2 YFSETQ. CDR3 DNA sequence: TGCGCCAGCAGCTTGTATGGGGGGCTGGACTATGGCTACACCTTC. Amino acid sequence: CASSLYGGLDYGYTF.

The V and J genes are TRBV14 and TRBJ2-5; 10 bases map to TRBD1. CDR3 size: 18 residues. The V and J ends lost 0 bases and 4 bases, in that order; junction bases with no gene match: 11. In germline, CDR1 is SGHDN, CDR2 FVKESK. The CDR3 region has the DNA TGTGCCAGCAGCCAAGATATTAGCGACAGGGGGCGGATAGAGACCCAGTACTTC. This encodes CASSQDISDRGRIETQYF.

The chain uses TRBV2 and TRBJ1-1; D might be TRBD1 (5 bases). The CDR3 has 13 amino acids. Trimming took 2 bases from V and 1 from J, leaving 5 bases between them. Per germline, CDR1 SNHLY and CDR2 FYNNEI. In nucleotides, the CDR3 is TGTGCCAGCAGTGAACAGGGGAACACTGAAGCTTTCTTT. Translating gives CASSEQGNTEAFF.

This clone was picked up one time. The V and J genes are TRBV2 and TRBJ2-3; unclear D gene. The ends were cut back, 5 bases at V and 2 bases at J, with 5 bases in the middle. This CDR3 spans 12 amino acids. CDR1 is SNHLY and CDR2 is FYNNEI in the germline V gene. The CDR3 nucleotides are TGTGCCAGCAGTTATCACACAGATACGCAGTATTTT. As protein: CASSYHTDTQYF.

This clone was seen a handful of times. The CDR3 is CASSEGQGEVGELFF. CDR3 nucleotides: TGTGCCAGCAGTGAAGGACAGGGGGAGGTCGGGGAGCTGTTTTTT. This chain uses TRBV6-1 with TRBJ2-2, with TRBD1 matching over 9 bases. Trimming at V came to 1 base and at J to 7 bases, leaving 4 bases not matched to a gene. CDR1 is MNHNS, CDR2 SASEGT, per germline. The CDR3 consists of 15 residues.

This clone was recorded only once. The rearrangement uses TRBV28 and TRBJ1-2, with unresolved D. Germline lookup yields CDR1 MDHEN and CDR2 SYDVKM. The V and J ends lost 6 bases and 8 bases respectively, with 10 bases between them. This CDR3 is built from 11 residues. This CDR3 reads CASSRTRGYTF. The CDR3 nucleotides are TGTGCCAGCAGCCGAACCCGAGGCTACACCTTC.

The J gene is TRBJ1-1, the V gene TRBV28; 8 nucleotides match TRBD1. The CDR3 runs to 12 residues. Losses at the gene ends were 3 bases for V and 10 bases for J; bases not matched to a gene: 4. From germline, CDR1 is MDHEN and CDR2 SYDVKM. The CDR3 DNA follows: TGTGCCAGCAGTTTGCCAGGGGGCGGAGCTTTCTTT. Amino acid sequence: CASSLPGGGAFF. The entire variable domain, with the rest obtained from reference TRBV28 and TRBJ1-1, is as follows: DVKVTQSSRYLVKRTGEKVFLECVQDMDHENMFWYRQDPGLGLRLIYFSYDVKMKEKGDIPEGYSVSREKKERFSLILESASTNQTSMYLCASSLPGGGAFFGQGTRLTVV.

The J gene is TRBJ2-3, the V gene TRBV12-3 or TRBV12-4, with D unresolved. Trimming shortened V by 2 bases and J by 2 bases, and 5 bases separated the two germline ends. This CDR3 comprises 13 residues. CDR3 region: CASSLYTTDTQYF. CDR3 DNA sequence: TGTGCCAGCAGTTTATACACCACAGATACGCAGTATTTT.

The chain has TRBV2 and TRBJ2-1; D might be TRBD2 (5 bases). Germline lookup yields CDR1 SNHLY and CDR2 FYNNEI. The CDR3 length is 16 residues. Trimming took off 11 bases at V and 4 bases at J, with 24 bases between the two ends. This CDR3 is CAVPRGFIRRYNEQFF. The CDR3 DNA reads TGTGCCGTACCTCGGGGATTTATTCGTAGATACAATGAGCAGTTCTTC. The full variable domain, its missing parts supplied by reference TRBV2 and TRBJ2-1, is EPEVTQTPSHQVTQMGQEVILRCVPISNHLYFYWYRQILGQKVEFLVSFYNNEISEKSEIFDDQFSVERPDGSNFTLKIRSTKLEDSAMYFCAVPRGFIRRYNEQFFGPGTRLTVL.

The chain is built from TRBV7-2 and TRBJ2-7; no clear D gene. Germline V gene lookup returns CDR1 SGHTA and CDR2 FQGNSA. The CDR3 sequence is 13 residues long. The ends were cut back, 1 base at V and 2 bases at J, with 6 bases in the middle. CDR3 sequence reads: CASSLVPAYEQYF. DNA for the CDR3: TGTGCCAGCAGCTTAGTCCCAGCCTACGAGCAGTACTTC.

The table lists this clone with a count of one. The chain couples TRBV7-2 to TRBJ2-7; D tentatively reads TRBD1 or TRBD2 (5 bases each). CDR1 and CDR2 (germline): SGHTA, FQGNSA. The CDR3 is made up of 15 amino acids. Deletions cut 1 base from V and 3 bases from J, with 13 bases between. DNA for the CDR3: TGTGCCAGCAGCTTAGATGGGTGGGGGAGCTACGAGCAGTACTTC. Encoded protein: CASSLDGWGSYEQYF.

The rearrangement joins TRBV11-2 to TRBJ2-3; D is unclear. The V gene lost 1 base and the J gene lost 2 bases, with 4 bases spanning the gap. This CDR3 is 13 amino acids long. The germline gives CDR1 SGHAT, CDR2 FQNNGV. The CDR3 reads CASSLALTDTQYF. The CDR3, as DNA: TGTGCCAGCAGCTTAGCCCTCACAGATACGCAGTATTTT.

V gene TRBV28 combines with J gene TRBJ1-2; D possibly corresponds to TRBD1 (6 bases). The CDR3 sequence is 14 residues long. Germline CDR1 is MDHEN and CDR2 is SYDVKM. V was clipped by 5 bases and J by 4 bases, with 14 bases between them. CDR3 residues: CASSRDKGFYGYTF. CDR3 DNA sequence: TGTGCCAGCAGTCGGGACAAGGGTTTCTATGGCTACACCTTC.

This chain links TRBV30 with TRBJ2-3, with unresolved D. Germline V gene sequence: CDR1 GTSNPN, CDR2 SVGIG (reference sequence). The CDR3 runs 14 residues. The germline V and J ends were trimmed by 0 bases and 1 base, with 8 bases remaining between them. CDR3 nucleotides: TGTGCCTGGAGTGTATTTGACCGCACAGATACGCAGTATTTT. This sequence encodes CAWSVFDRTDTQYF.

The chain joins TRBV5-1 to TRBJ2-3, with no clear D. Trimming left V 1 base short and J 0 bases short, with 3 bases between. The CDR3 covers 13 residues. Germline V gene lookup returns CDR1 SGHRS and CDR2 YFSETQ. DNA of the CDR3: TGCGCCAGCAGCTTGTTGAGCACAGATACGCAGTATTTT. Encoded protein: CASSLLSTDTQYF.

This clone was recorded once. This chain links TRBV7-3 with TRBJ2-3; 8 bases match TRBD2. The CDR3 covers 16 residues. J was trimmed by 5 bases and V by 5 bases; bases with no gene match: 12. The V gene's germline CDR1 is SGHTA and CDR2 FQGTGA. CDR3 nucleotide sequence: TGTGCCAGCAGCCCCGACATACGGGAGGGGGAAGATACGCAGTATTTT. This translates into CASSPDIREGEDTQYF.

V is TRBV6-2 or TRBV6-3 and J is TRBJ1-1; D gene unclear. V lost 0 bases to trimming and J lost 1 base, with 6 bases between them. The CDR3 consists of 14 residues. CDR1 MNHEY and CDR2 SVGEGT come from the germline V gene. This CDR3 is CASSYSAENTEAFF. CDR3 DNA sequence: TGTGCCAGCAGTTACTCCGCAGAGAACACTGAAGCTTTCTTT.

The count of this clone is one. The V and J genes are TRBV5-1 and TRBJ2-7, with D tentatively TRBD2 (6 bases). The V gene's germline CDR1 is SGHRS and CDR2 YFSETQ. The V gene lost 7 bases and the J gene lost 4 bases, with 18 bases spanning the gap. The CDR3 runs to 14 residues. CDR3 residues: CASPPREKEYEQYF. The CDR3 DNA is TGCGCCAGCCCCCCTCGGGAGAAGGAATACGAGCAGTACTTC.

This chain uses TRBV6-5 with TRBJ1-1, with TRBD1 as a possible D gene (6 bases). This CDR3 is 15 amino acids long. Trimming took 0 bases from V and 5 from J, leaving 13 bases between them. Looked up from germline, CDR1 is MNHEY and CDR2 is SVGAGI. The CDR3 sequence: CASSYSGGARTEAFF. CDR3 DNA sequence: TGTGCCAGCAGTTACTCGGGGGGCGCGAGGACTGAAGCTTTCTTT.

This clone is a singleton in its sample. This sequence joins TRBV6-5 and TRBJ2-7; D may be TRBD1 or TRBD2 (5 bases each). There are 14 residues in the CDR3. Deletions cut 2 bases from V and 2 bases from J, with 10 bases between. The germline V gene encodes CDR1 MNHEY and CDR2 SVGAGI. This chain's CDR3 is CASSYLGTTYEQYF. The CDR3 nucleotides read TGTGCCAGCAGTTACCTGGGGACCACCTACGAGCAGTACTTC.

The chain couples TRBV6-5 to TRBJ2-5, with 10 bases that match TRBD1. The CDR3 spans 15 residues. V was pared by 6 bases and J by 4 bases, with 8 bases of the junction left unmatched. The germline V gene encodes CDR1 MNHEY and CDR2 SVGAGI. This CDR3 reads CASSGQGGDVETQYF. CDR3 nucleotide sequence: TGTGCCAGCAGCGGACAGGGGGGGGACGTAGAGACCCAGTACTTC.

The V and J genes are TRBV7-9 and TRBJ1-1, with a possible D match to TRBD1 (5 bases). The CDR3 length is 15 residues. Germline V lookup: CDR1 SEHNR, CDR2 FQNEAQ (reference sequence). Trimming took off 1 base at V and 5 bases at J, with 14 bases between the two ends. The CDR3 DNA follows: TGTGCCAGCAGCTTAGTAGGGGCTCTGTGGACTGAAGCTTTCTTT. It is translated as CASSLVGALWTEAFF. The complete variable domain, with remaining parts taken from reference TRBV7-9 and TRBJ1-1, reads DTGVSQNPRHKITKRGQNVTFRCDPISEHNRLYWYRQTLGQGPEFLTYFQNEAQLEKSRLLSDRFSAERPKGSFSTLEIQRTEQGDSAMYLCASSLVGALWTEAFFGQGTRLTVV.

This chain uses TRBV2 with TRBJ2-3, with 8 bases aligning to TRBD1. J was trimmed by 2 bases and V by 2 bases; bases with no gene match: 6. Germline V gene lookup returns CDR1 SNHLY and CDR2 FYNNEI. The CDR3 runs to 16 residues. CDR3 DNA sequence: TGTGCCAGCAGTGAATGGGACAGGTCCTCCACAGATACGCAGTATTTT. This encodes CASSEWDRSSTDTQYF.

CDR3 protein: CASSLGTGPNTEAFF. The DNA of the CDR3 is TGTGCCAGCAGCTTGGGGACAGGGCCGAACACTGAAGCTTTCTTT. The chain employs TRBV5-4 and TRBJ1-1; 8 bases fit TRBD1. The CDR3 loop spans 15 amino acids. The V gene end was trimmed by 0 bases and the J gene end by 1 base; junction bases not matched to a gene: 2. Germline V gives CDR1 SGHNT, CDR2 YYREEE (reference sequence). Supplemented by reference TRBV5-4 and TRBJ1-1, the full variable domain reads ETGVTQSPTHLIKTRGQQVTLRCSSQSGHNTVSWYQQALGQGPQFIFQYYREEENGRGNFPPRFSGLQFPNYSSELNVNALELDDSALYLCASSLGTGPNTEAFFGQGTRLTVV.

This chain uses TRBV19 with TRBJ1-2; TRBD1 agrees at 8 bases. The CDR3 sequence is 13 residues long. Per the germline V gene, CDR1 is LNHDA and CDR2 is SQIVND (reference sequence). J was trimmed by 7 bases and V by 4 bases; bases with no gene match: 5. The CDR3 sequence is CASSTGQVIGYTF. As DNA, the CDR3 is TGTGCCAGTAGTACGGGACAGGTTATTGGCTACACCTTC.

The CDR3: CSVEVQGLGGELFF. CDR3 bases: TGCAGCGTTGAAGTACAGGGGTTGGGCGGGGAGCTGTTTTTT. The V call is TRBV29-1, the J call TRBJ2-2, with 7 bases matching TRBD1. The germline V gene encodes CDR1 SQVTM and CDR2 ANQGSEA. J was trimmed by 7 bases and V by 1 base; bases with no gene match: 6. This CDR3 contains 14 residues.

The J gene is TRBJ1-5, the V gene TRBV28; 8 positions agree with TRBD1. There are 16 residues in the CDR3. Germline CDR1 is MDHEN and CDR2 is SYDVKM. With 5 bases clipped from V and 4 bases from J, the junction kept 10 bases outside the gene matches. CDR3 in DNA: TGTGCCAGCAGTCCCCTCGTTACAGGGGGAAATCAGCCCCAGCATTTT. Encoded protein: CASSPLVTGGNQPQHF.

The chain is built from TRBV10-1 and TRBJ2-3; D not resolved. The germline V gene encodes CDR1 WNHNN and CDR2 SYGVQD (reference sequence). Trimming removed 6 bases from V and 6 bases from J, with 16 bases in between. The CDR3 is 14 residues long. The chain's CDR3 is CASSHSEAADTQYF. The DNA of the CDR3 is TGCGCCAGCAGCCACTCTGAGGCCGCGGATACGCAGTATTTT.